This T cell receptor beta chain is from a study of control samples from healthy donors and cancer patients. Assay: immunoSEQ multiplex PCR; the TCRdb copy retains only in-frame clones and omits some. This table has fewer than 100,000 clones, roughly 78% appearing once. The V end lost 0 bases, the J end lost 7 bases, and 16 bases lay between the germline ends. The V gene's germline CDR1 is MGHRA and CDR2 YSYEKL. This CDR3 contains 15 residues. V is TRBV4-1 and J is TRBJ2-7; tentatively, D is TRBD1 (5 bases). The sequenced sample consisted of blood. The TCR sequence derives from a man aged 55 to 70 in good health. Here the CDR3 reads CASSQDPQGSVEQYF. CDR3 DNA: TGCGCCAGCAGCCAAGATCCCCAGGGATCGGTGGAGCAGTACTTC.